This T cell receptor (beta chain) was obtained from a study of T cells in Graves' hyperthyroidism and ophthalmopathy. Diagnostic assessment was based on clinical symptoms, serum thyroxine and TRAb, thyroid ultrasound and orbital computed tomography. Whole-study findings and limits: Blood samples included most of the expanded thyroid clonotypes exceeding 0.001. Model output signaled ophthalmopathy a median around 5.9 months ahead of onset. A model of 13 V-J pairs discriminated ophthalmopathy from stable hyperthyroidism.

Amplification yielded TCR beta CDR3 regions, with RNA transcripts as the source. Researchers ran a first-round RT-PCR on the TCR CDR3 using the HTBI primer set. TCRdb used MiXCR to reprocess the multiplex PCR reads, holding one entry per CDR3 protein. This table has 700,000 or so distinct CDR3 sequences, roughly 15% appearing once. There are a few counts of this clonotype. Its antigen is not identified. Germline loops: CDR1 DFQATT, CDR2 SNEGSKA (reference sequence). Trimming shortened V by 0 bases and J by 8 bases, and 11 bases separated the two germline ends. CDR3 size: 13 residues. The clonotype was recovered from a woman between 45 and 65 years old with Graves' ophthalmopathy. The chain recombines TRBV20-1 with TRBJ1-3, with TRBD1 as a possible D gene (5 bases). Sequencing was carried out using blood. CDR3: CSARDPGWDTIYF. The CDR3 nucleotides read TGCAGTGCTAGAGATCCAGGGTGGGACACCATATATTTT.